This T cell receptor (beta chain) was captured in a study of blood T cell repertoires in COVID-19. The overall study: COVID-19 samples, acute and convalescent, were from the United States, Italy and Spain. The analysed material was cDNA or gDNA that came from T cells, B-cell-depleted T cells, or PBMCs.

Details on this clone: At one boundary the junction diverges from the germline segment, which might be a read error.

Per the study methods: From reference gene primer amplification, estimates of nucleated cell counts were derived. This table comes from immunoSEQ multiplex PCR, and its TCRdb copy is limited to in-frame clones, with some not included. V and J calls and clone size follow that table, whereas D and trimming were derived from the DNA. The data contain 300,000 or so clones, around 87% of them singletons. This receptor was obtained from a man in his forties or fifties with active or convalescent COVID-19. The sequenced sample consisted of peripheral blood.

CDR3: CASSRTEAFF. CDR3 nucleotide sequence: TGTGCCAGCAGCCGGACTGAGGCTTTCTTT. The genes are TRBV6-5 and TRBJ1-1; no clear D gene. Germline CDR1 reads MNHEY; CDR2 reads SVGAGI. This CDR3 has 10 residues.